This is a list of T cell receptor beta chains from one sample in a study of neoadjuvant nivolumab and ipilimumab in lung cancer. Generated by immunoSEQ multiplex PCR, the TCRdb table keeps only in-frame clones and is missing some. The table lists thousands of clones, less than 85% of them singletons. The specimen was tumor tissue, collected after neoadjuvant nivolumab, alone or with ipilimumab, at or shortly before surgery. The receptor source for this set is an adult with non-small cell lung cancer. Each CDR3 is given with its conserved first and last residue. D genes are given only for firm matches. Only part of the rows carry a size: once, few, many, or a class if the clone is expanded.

TGTGCCAGTAGCCCGCAGGGGGGGGTTAATCAGCCCCAGCATTTT | CASSPQGGVNQPQHF | NA | TRBD1 | TRBJ1-5 | TRBV19
TGCGCCAGCAGCTTGGCGGGACAGAGAAACACCATATATTTT | CASSLAGQRNTIYF | few | TRBD1 | TRBJ1-3 | TRBV5-1
TGTGCCAGCAGCTTGTGGGGAGATACGCAGTATTTT | CASSLWGDTQYF | NA | NA | TRBJ2-3 | TRBV5-4
TGTGCCAGCAGCGTCGGATTACAGGGGGAGGATGAAAAACTGTTTTTT | CASSVGLQGEDEKLFF | NA | TRBD1 | TRBJ1-4 | TRBV9
TGTGCCAGCGGGACCGGGCCCCGCGAGGAGCAGTACTTC | CASGTGPREEQYF | NA | NA | TRBJ2-7 | TRBV5-4
TGCAGCGTTACCGGGACTTATTCATCCTACGAGCAGTACTTC | CSVTGTYSSYEQYF | NA | NA | TRBJ2-7 | TRBV29-1
TGCGCCAGCAGCTTGTCCCCACAGGGCGGGAGTCAGCCCCAGCATTTT | CASSLSPQGGSQPQHF | NA | NA | TRBJ1-5 | TRBV5-1
TGTGCCAGCAGCTTCAATAGCAATCAGCCCCAGCATTTT | CASSFNSNQPQHF | once | NA | TRBJ1-5 | TRBV6-5
TGTGCCAGTAGTCAGAGTGGCGGTAGGAGCGAGCAGTACTTC | CASSQSGGRSEQYF | NA | NA | TRBJ2-7 | TRBV19
TGTGCCAGCAGCGGTGGGACAGCAACTGAAGCTTTCTTT | CASSGGTATEAFF | NA | TRBD1 | TRBJ1-1 | TRBV9
TGTGCCAGCAGCGTAAATAGTCGGGGTGCAAGCTACACCTTC | CASSVNSRGASYTF | NA | NA | TRBJ1-2 | TRBV9
TGTGCCAGCATGGGGACAGGGGACTACAATGAGCAGTTCTTC | CASMGTGDYNEQFF | NA | TRBD1 | TRBJ2-1 | TRBV25-1
TGTGCCAGCAGTACCCGAACAGGGGGCAACTATGGCTACACCTTC | CASSTRTGGNYGYTF | NA | TRBD1 | TRBJ1-2 | TRBV6-6
TGTGCCAGCAGCGGAGGAACTAGCGGACTAACAGATACGCAGTATTTT | CASSGGTSGLTDTQYF | NA | TRBD2 | TRBJ2-3 | TRBV9
TGTGCCAGCAGCTCCGGGACTAGTTACATGCACGAGCAGTACTTC | CASSSGTSYMHEQYF | NA | TRBD2 | TRBJ2-7 | TRBV11-2
TGTGCCAGCAGCCAAGGAGGAGGGGGTAATACGCAGTATTTT | CASSQGGGGNTQYF | NA | NA | TRBJ2-3 | TRBV14
TGTGCCAGCAGCGTACAGGTTAACACTGAAGCTTTCTTT | CASSVQVNTEAFF | NA | NA | TRBJ1-1 | TRBV9
TGTGCCAGCAGCCCCGGAAGAGTCACAGATACGCAGTATTTT | CASSPGRVTDTQYF | NA | NA | TRBJ2-3 | TRBV11-3
TGTGCCAGCTCACCAAGGACGAGCGGGAGTCGAAGTGAGCAGTTCTTC | CASSPRTSGSRSEQFF | NA | TRBD2 | TRBJ2-1 | TRBV18
TGCGCCAGCAGCTTGCAGGATTCTAACTATGGCTACACCTTC | CASSLQDSNYGYTF | NA | NA | TRBJ1-2 | TRBV5-1
TGTGCCACCAGCAGAGACGCAGGGTGGTTGAGAGGGGGTGGCTACACCTTC | CATSRDAGWLRGGGYTF | once | NA | TRBJ1-2 | TRBV15
TGTGCCAGCAGACCGACGGGGGGCGGACAAGAGACCCAGTACTTC | CASRPTGGGQETQYF | NA | NA | TRBJ2-5 | TRBV7-6
TGCGCCAGCAGCCCCGACACCGACAGGGTCGGCACTGAAGCTTTCTTT | CASSPDTDRVGTEAFF | few | TRBD1 | TRBJ1-1 | TRBV5-1
TGTGCCAGCTCACCAAGGGGGGGCTCTGGGGCCAACGTCCTGACTTTC | CASSPRGGSGANVLTF | once | NA | TRBJ2-6 | TRBV18
TGCGCCAGCACCCTGGCCACCCCCGGGACTAGCGTTCTTCTAGAGAGGAATGAGCAGTTCTTC | CASTLATPGTSVLLERNEQFF | NA | TRBD2 | TRBJ2-1 | TRBV5-1
TGTGCCAGCCTAAAGGGGACTAGCGGGGCCTACAATGAGCAGTTCTTC | CASLKGTSGAYNEQFF | NA | TRBD2 | TRBJ2-1 | TRBV7-8
TGTGCCAGCAGCCCCCGACAGGGAGCCTACAATGAGCAGTTCTTC | CASSPRQGAYNEQFF | NA | TRBD1 | TRBJ2-1 | TRBV9
TGCGCCAGCAGCTACTCTGCTAGCGGGCCCTTAGAGACCCAGTACTTC | CASSYSASGPLETQYF | NA | TRBD2 | TRBJ2-5 | TRBV5-1
TGCAGCGTGGGGCGCGGGGGCTACACAGATACGCAGTATTTT | CSVGRGGYTDTQYF | NA | NA | TRBJ2-3 | TRBV29-1
TGTGCCAGCAGACCGACCATGAGTGGCTACACCTTC | CASRPTMSGYTF | NA | NA | TRBJ1-2 | TRBV28
TGTGCCAGCAGCTTAACTAGCGGGGGTCCCACAGATACGCAGTATTTT | CASSLTSGGPTDTQYF | NA | TRBD2 | TRBJ2-3 | TRBV5-4
TGTGCCAGCAGGCTCACTCTTCTCTCAGGGCGATACGAGCAGTACTTC | CASRLTLLSGRYEQYF | NA | NA | TRBJ2-7 | TRBV2
TGTGCCAGCAGCCCCTCAACAGGGGGGGACTATGGCTACACCTTC | CASSPSTGGDYGYTF | few | TRBD1 | TRBJ1-2 | TRBV7-6
TGTGCCAGCAGCTTGGCCACTGGACAGGGAAGAACAGATACGCAGTATTTT | CASSLATGQGRTDTQYF | few | TRBD1 | TRBJ2-3 | TRBV5-5
TGTGCCAGCAGCTCGGGAGGAGTCACAGATACGCAGTATTTT | CASSSGGVTDTQYF | NA | TRBD2 | TRBJ2-3 | TRBV11-3
TGTGCCAGCAGCTTAGATGGGACAGGCGCCTACGAGCAGTACTTC | CASSLDGTGAYEQYF | NA | TRBD1 | TRBJ2-7 | TRBV11-3
TGTGCCAGCAGCTTACTGCCAGGGACCACTGAAGCTTTCTTT | CASSLLPGTTEAFF | few | NA | TRBJ1-1 | TRBV11-2
TGTGCCAGCAGTGTATCCATCCAGACTGAAGCTTTCTTT | CASSVSIQTEAFF | few | NA | TRBJ1-1 | TRBV6-4
TGTGCCAGCAGTTTATCGCTCGGGTCCACCTACGAGCAGTACTTC | CASSLSLGSTYEQYF | NA | NA | TRBJ2-7 | TRBV27
TGTGCCAGCAGCATCAGTAGCGGGCCCGCGAACACCGGGGAGCTGTTTTTT | CASSISSGPANTGELFF | NA | TRBD2 | TRBJ2-2 | TRBV9
TGTGCCAGCAGCCCCAGGGCCCTGGGGGAAAAACTGTTTTTT | CASSPRALGEKLFF | NA | NA | TRBJ1-4 | TRBV27
TGTGCCAGCAGTCTCAAACAGGGGAGCGACGAGCAGTACTTC | CASSLKQGSDEQYF | NA | TRBD1 | TRBJ2-7 | TRBV5-4
TGTGCCAGCAGCGTAGCAGCGGGCCGCACAGATACGCAGTATTTT | CASSVAAGRTDTQYF | NA | NA | TRBJ2-3 | TRBV9
TGCAGTGTTTTCCAAAACATTCAGTACTTC | CSVFQNIQYF | NA | NA | TRBJ2-4 | TRBV20-1
TGTGCCAGCAGTCCACTGAACACTGAAGCTTTCTTT | CASSPLNTEAFF | NA | NA | TRBJ1-1 | TRBV6-1
TGCGCCAGCAGCCAACAGAGCTCCTACGAGCAGTACTTC | CASSQQSSYEQYF | NA | NA | TRBJ2-7 | TRBV4-1